This T cell receptor beta chain stems from a study of OX40 agonist ivuxolimab in advanced cancers. Study background: The eligibility criteria allowed prior anti-PD-1, anti-PD-L1 or anti-CTLA-4 therapy, and 40% had some. Three individuals attained partial responses, comprising one hepatocellular carcinoma case and two cutaneous melanoma cases.

In germline, CDR1 is SGDLS, CDR2 YYNGEE. Deletions cut 4 bases from V and 4 bases from J, with 17 bases between. The CDR3 extends over 16 amino acids. Study results and caveats: Mean expanded clone counts were higher in CD8+ than CD4+ T cells.

Using immunoSEQ multiplex PCR, the repertoire was profiled, and TCRdb retains in-frame clones only, with some absent. The sample lists 58,000 or so clones; around 83% were seen once. Of note for this clone: The antigen remains undetermined.

Blood samples were obtained at baseline, cycle 4 day 1, and cycle 7 day 1. The sequence was obtained from an adult with an advanced solid tumor such as melanoma, head and neck, liver or kidney cancer. The rearrangement joins TRBV9 to TRBJ2-2; possible D gene TRBD2, 6 bases. Material: CD4+ or CD8+ T cells sorted from blood, obtained in a trial of the OX40 agonist ivuxolimab. The CDR3 loop is CASSRGRLGGTGELFF. CDR3 sequence (DNA): TGTGCCAGCAGCCGAGGACGGTTGGGAGGCACCGGGGAGCTGTTTTTT.